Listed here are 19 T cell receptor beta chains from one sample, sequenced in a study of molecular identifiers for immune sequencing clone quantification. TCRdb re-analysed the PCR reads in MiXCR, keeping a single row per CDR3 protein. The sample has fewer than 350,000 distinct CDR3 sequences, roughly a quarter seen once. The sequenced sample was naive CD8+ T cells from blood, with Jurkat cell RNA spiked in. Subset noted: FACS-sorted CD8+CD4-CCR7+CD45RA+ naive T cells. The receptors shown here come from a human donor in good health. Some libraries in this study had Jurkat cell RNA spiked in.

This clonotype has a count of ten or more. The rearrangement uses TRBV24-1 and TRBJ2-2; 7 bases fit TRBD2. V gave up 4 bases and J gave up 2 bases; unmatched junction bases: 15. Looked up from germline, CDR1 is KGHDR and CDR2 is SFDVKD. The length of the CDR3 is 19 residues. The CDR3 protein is CATSDRVPQRGDNTGELFF. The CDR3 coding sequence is TGTGCCACCAGTGACCGTGTCCCTCAGCGGGGCGACAACACCGGGGAGCTGTTTTTT.

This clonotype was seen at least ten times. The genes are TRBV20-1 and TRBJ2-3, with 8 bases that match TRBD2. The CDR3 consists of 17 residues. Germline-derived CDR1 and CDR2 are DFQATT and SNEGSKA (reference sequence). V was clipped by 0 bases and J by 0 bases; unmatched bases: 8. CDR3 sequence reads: CSAREGGSGTSTDTQYF. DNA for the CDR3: TGCAGTGCTAGAGAGGGGGGTAGCGGGACAAGCACAGATACGCAGTATTTT.

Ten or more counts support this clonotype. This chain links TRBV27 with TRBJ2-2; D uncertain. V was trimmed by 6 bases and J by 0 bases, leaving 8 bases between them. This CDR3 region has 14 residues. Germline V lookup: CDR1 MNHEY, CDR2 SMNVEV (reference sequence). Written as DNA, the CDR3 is TGTGCCAGCAGGAGATACGCGAACACCGGGGAGCTGTTTTTT. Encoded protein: CASRRYANTGELFF.

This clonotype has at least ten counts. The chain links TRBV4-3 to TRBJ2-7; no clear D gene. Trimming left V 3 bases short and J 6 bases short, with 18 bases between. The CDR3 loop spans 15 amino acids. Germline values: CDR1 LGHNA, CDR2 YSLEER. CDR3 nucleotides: TGCGCCAGCAGCCAGGGGAAGGTTCGGGTCAGCGAGCAGTACTTC. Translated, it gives CASSQGKVRVSEQYF.

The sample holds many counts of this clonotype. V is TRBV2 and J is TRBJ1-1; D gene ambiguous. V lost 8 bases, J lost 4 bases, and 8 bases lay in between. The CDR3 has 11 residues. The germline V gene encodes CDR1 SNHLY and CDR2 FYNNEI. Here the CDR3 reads CASHEGTEAFF. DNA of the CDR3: TGTGCCAGCCATGAGGGCACTGAAGCTTTCTTT.

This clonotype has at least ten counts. The CDR3 is CASSQAGLGYTF. The CDR3 DNA follows: TGTGCCAGCAGCCAAGCTGGGCTAGGCTACACCTTC. V is TRBV4-2 and J is TRBJ1-2; no clear D gene. The CDR3 has 12 residues. The germline V and J ends were trimmed by 1 base and 8 bases, with 8 bases remaining between them. Per germline, CDR1 LGHNA and CDR2 YNFKEQ.

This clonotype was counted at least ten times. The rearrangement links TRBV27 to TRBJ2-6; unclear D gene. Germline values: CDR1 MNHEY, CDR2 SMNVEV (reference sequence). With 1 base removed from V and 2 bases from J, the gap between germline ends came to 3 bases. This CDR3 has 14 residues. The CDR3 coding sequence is TGTGCCAGCAGTTTATATCCTGGGGCCAACGTCCTGACTTTC. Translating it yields CASSLYPGANVLTF.

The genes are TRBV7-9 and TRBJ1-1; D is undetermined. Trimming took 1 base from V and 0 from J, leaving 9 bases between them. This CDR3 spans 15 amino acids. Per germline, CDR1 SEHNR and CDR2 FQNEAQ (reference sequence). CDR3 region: CASSLEEGLNTEAFF. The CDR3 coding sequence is TGTGCCAGCAGCTTAGAGGAGGGTTTGAACACTGAAGCTTTCTTT.

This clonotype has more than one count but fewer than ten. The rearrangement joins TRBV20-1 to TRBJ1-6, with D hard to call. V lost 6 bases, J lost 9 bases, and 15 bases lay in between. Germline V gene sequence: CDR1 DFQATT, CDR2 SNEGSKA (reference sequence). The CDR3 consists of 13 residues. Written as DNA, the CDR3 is TGCAGTGCCCTAGGGCAAGGGAGTTCACCCCTCCACTTT. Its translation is CSALGQGSSPLHF.

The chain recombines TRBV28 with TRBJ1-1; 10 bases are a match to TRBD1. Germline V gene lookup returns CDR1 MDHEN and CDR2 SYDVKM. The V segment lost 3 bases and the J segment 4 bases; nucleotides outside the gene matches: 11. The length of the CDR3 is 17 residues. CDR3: CASSFTRQGARSTEAFF. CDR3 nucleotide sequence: TGTGCCAGCAGTTTCACCCGACAGGGGGCCAGGAGCACTGAAGCTTTCTTT.

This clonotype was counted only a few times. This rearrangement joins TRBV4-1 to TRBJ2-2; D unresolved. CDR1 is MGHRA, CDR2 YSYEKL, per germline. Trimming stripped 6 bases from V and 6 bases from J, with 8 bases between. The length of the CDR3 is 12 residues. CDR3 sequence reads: CASRMGPGELFF. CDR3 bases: TGCGCCAGCAGAATGGGTCCCGGGGAGCTGTTTTTT.

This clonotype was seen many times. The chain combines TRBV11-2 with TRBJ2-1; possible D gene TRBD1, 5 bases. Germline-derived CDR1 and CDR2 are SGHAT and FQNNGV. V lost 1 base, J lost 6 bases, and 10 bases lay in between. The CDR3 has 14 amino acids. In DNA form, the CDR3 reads TGTGCCAGCAGCTTAGCCTCGCAGGGCAATGAGCAGTTCTTC. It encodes CASSLASQGNEQFF.

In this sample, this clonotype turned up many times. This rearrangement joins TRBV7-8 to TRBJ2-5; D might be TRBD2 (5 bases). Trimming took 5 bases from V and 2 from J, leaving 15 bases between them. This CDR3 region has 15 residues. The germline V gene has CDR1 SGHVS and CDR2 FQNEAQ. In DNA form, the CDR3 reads TGTGCCAGCAGCCTCACGGACTTCAAGCAAGAGACCCAGTACTTC. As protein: CASSLTDFKQETQYF.

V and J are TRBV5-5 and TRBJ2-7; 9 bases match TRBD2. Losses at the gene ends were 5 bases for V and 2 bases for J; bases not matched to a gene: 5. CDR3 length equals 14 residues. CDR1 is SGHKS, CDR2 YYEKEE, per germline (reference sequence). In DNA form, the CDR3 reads TGTGCCAGCAGGCCCATAGCGGGAGCCTACGAGCAGTACTTC. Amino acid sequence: CASRPIAGAYEQYF.

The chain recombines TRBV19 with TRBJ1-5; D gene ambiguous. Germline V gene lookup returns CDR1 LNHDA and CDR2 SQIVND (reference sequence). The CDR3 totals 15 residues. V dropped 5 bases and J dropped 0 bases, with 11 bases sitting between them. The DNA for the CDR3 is TGTGCCAGTAGTTCTTTCACTCATAGCAATCAGCCCCAGCATTTT. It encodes CASSSFTHSNQPQHF.

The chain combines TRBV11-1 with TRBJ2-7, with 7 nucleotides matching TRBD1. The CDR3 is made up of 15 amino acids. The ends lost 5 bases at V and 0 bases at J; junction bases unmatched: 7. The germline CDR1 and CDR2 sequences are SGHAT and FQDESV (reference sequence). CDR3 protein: CASSPGQLYSYEQYF. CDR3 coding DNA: TGTGCCAGCAGCCCGGGACAGTTATACTCCTACGAGCAGTACTTC.

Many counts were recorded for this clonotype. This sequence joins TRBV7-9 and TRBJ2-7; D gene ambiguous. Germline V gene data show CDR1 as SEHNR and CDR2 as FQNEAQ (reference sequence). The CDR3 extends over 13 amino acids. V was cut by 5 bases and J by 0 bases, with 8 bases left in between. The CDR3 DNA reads TGTGCCAGCAGCCCGGACGGCTCCTACGAGCAGTACTTC. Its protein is CASSPDGSYEQYF.

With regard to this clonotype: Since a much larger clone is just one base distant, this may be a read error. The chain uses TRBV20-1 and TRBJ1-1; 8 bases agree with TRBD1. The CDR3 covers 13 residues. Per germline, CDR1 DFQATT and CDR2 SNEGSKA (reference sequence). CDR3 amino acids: CSARDRGKTEAFF. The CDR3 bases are TGCAGTGCCAGAGACAGGGGCAAAACTGAAGCTTTCTTT.

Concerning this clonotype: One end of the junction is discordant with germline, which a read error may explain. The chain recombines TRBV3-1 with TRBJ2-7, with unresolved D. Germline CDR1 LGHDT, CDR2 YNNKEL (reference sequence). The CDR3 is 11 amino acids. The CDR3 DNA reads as TGTGCCAGCAACCAACGGTACGAGCAGTACTTC. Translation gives CASNQRYEQYF.